Listed below are T cell receptor beta chains from one sample, sequenced in a study of tumor-infiltrating lymphocytes in primary liver carcinoma. In TCRdb, the multiplex PCR reads were re-called with MiXCR into one record per CDR3 protein. This table holds 84,000 or so distinct CDR3 sequences, around 70% found once. Sequencing input: liver tumor tissue from sampling region 1. The receptors originated from a man in his forties with primary liver carcinoma and hepatitis B virus infection. The CDR3 runs from the conserved cysteine through the conserved F or W. The D gene is left open where the match is weak. Clone sizes are given selectively: once, few, many, or a class where the clone is expanded.

CDR3 DNA: TGTGCCAGCAGCCTGGAATCCGGGGGAGATACGCAGTGTTTT; CDR3 protein: CASSLESGGDTQCF; V gene: TRBV11-2; J gene: TRBJ2-3; D gene: -; clone size: few
CDR3 DNA: TGTGCCAGCAGTGAATGGGTTCTCTATGAGCAGTACTTT; CDR3 protein: CASSEWVLYEQYF; V gene: TRBV6-1; J gene: TRBJ2-7; D gene: -; clone size: -
CDR3 DNA: TGTGCCAGCTGTTCCCGCACGGAGGGGGCCGGAGAGACCCAGTACTTC; CDR3 protein: CASCSRTEGAGETQYF; V gene: TRBV6-5; J gene: TRBJ2-5; D gene: -; clone size: -
CDR3 DNA: TGCAGTGCAAAAACAGGAGATTCCCACTACGAGCAGTACTTC; CDR3 protein: CSAKTGDSHYEQYF; V gene: TRBV20-1; J gene: TRBJ2-7; D gene: -; clone size: -
CDR3 DNA: TGCAGTGCTAGAGATAGCGGGAGGAGATACGAGCAGTACTTC; CDR3 protein: CSARDSGRRYEQYF; V gene: TRBV20-1; J gene: TRBJ2-7; D gene: TRBD2; clone size: few
CDR3 DNA: TGTGCCAGTTGTGAAGCCCCGGGGCAGGGCTACGAGCAGTACTTC; CDR3 protein: CASCEAPGQGYEQYF; V gene: TRBV6-1; J gene: TRBJ2-7; D gene: -; clone size: -
CDR3 DNA: TGTGCCAGCAGCCTGGGACTAGCGGGAGTTCCTGAGCAGTTCTTC; CDR3 protein: CASSLGLAGVPEQFF; V gene: TRBV11-1; J gene: TRBJ2-1; D gene: TRBD2; clone size: -
CDR3 DNA: TGTGTCAGCGTACTAGGGGACCTCCCGGGACATGAGCAGCTCTTC; CDR3 protein: CVSVLGDLPGHEQLF; V gene: TRBV11-2; J gene: TRBJ2-1; D gene: -; clone size: -
CDR3 DNA: TGTGCCTGGAATACGGAACTAGAAGATACGCAGTATTTT; CDR3 protein: CAWNTELEDTQYF; V gene: TRBV30; J gene: TRBJ2-3; D gene: -; clone size: -
CDR3 DNA: TGCGCCAGCAGCTTGGGACTAGCGGGAGTGAATGGGCAATTCTTC; CDR3 protein: CASSLGLAGVNGQFF; V gene: TRBV5-1; J gene: TRBJ2-1; D gene: TRBD2; clone size: -
CDR3 DNA: TGTGCCAGTAGTGAACCTGCGGTGGAGGGGTACGAGCAGTACTTC; CDR3 protein: CASSEPAVEGYEQYF; V gene: TRBV6-1; J gene: TRBJ2-7; D gene: -; clone size: few
CDR3 DNA: TGTGCCAGCAGCTTAGTCAGCGTGGGGTCGGGTGAGGATACGCAGTATTTT; CDR3 protein: CASSLVSVGSGEDTQYF; V gene: TRBV11-2; J gene: TRBJ2-3; D gene: -; clone size: once
CDR3 DNA: TGCAGTGCGGTGATAGGGATAAGCGCCAACCAGCCCCAGCATTTT; CDR3 protein: CSAVIGISANQPQHF; V gene: TRBV20-1; J gene: TRBJ1-5; D gene: -; clone size: -
CDR3 DNA: TGTGCCAGCAGCTCCGGGACAGGCTACACTGAAGCTTTCTTT; CDR3 protein: CASSSGTGYTEAFF; V gene: TRBV7-9; J gene: TRBJ1-1; D gene: TRBD1; clone size: many
CDR3 DNA: TGTGCCAGCAGCCCGAGCAAGGCGGGAGTCTGGGATGAGCAGTTCTTC; CDR3 protein: CASSPSKAGVWDEQFF; V gene: TRBV7-9; J gene: TRBJ2-1; D gene: TRBD2; clone size: -
CDR3 DNA: TGTGCCATCAGTCCCCGCGACGCCGGGGAGCTGTTTTTT; CDR3 protein: CAISPRDAGELFF; V gene: TRBV2; J gene: TRBJ2-2; D gene: -; clone size: -
CDR3 DNA: TGTGCCAGCAGCGATACTAGCGGGGGTGTCTGCGAGCAGTACTTC; CDR3 protein: CASSDTSGGVCEQYF; V gene: TRBV5-1; J gene: TRBJ2-7; D gene: TRBD2; clone size: -
CDR3 DNA: TGTACCAGCAGCTTCCAGGCAGTTCCGTACGAGCAGTACTTC; CDR3 protein: CTSSFQAVPYEQYF; V gene: TRBV28; J gene: TRBJ2-7; D gene: -; clone size: -
CDR3 DNA: TGTGCCACACGTAGGGAAAACGAGCGGTACTTC; CDR3 protein: CATRRENERYF; V gene: TRBV2; J gene: TRBJ2-7; D gene: -; clone size: -
CDR3 DNA: TGTGCCAGCAGTGGGACTAGCGGGGGCACAGATACGCTGTATTTT; CDR3 protein: CASSGTSGGTDTLYF; V gene: TRBV6-4; J gene: TRBJ2-3; D gene: TRBD2; clone size: -
CDR3 DNA: TGTGCCAGCACCCGACGGGAATACTACGAGCAGTACTTC; CDR3 protein: CASTRREYYEQYF; V gene: TRBV12-3/TRBV12-4; J gene: TRBJ2-7; D gene: -; clone size: large
CDR3 DNA: TGTGTCAGCAGCTTGGGACAGGGGAGCACCGGGGAGCTGTTTTTT; CDR3 protein: CVSSLGQGSTGELFF; V gene: TRBV5-4; J gene: TRBJ2-2; D gene: TRBD1; clone size: -